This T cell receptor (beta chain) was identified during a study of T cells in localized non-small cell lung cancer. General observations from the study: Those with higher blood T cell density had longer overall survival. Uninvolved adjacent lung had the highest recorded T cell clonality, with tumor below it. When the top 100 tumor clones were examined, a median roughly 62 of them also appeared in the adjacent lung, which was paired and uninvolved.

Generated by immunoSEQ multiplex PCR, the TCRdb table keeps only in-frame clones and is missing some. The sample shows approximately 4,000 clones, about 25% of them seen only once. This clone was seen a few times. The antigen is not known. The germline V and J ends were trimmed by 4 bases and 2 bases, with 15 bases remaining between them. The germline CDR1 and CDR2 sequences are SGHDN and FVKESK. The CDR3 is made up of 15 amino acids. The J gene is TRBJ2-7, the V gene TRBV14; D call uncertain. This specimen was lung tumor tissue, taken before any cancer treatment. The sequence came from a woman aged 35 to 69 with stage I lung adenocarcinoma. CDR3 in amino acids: CASSPAHARAYEQYF. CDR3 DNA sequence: TGTGCCAGCAGCCCAGCGCACGCCCGTGCCTACGAGCAGTACTTC.